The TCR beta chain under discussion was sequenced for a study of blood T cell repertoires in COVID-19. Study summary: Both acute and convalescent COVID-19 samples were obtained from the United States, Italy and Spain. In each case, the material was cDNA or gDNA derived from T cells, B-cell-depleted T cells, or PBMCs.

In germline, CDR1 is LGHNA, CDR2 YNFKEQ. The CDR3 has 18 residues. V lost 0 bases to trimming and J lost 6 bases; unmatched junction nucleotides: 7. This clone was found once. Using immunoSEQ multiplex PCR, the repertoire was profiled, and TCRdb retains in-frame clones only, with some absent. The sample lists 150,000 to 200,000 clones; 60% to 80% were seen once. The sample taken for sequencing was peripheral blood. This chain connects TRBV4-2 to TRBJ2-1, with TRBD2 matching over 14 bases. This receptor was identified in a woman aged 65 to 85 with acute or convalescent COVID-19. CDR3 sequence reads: CASSQEGLAGDLGNEQFF. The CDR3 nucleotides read TGTGCCAGCAGCCAAGAGGGACTAGCGGGAGATCTAGGCAATGAGCAGTTCTTC.